Following are 27 T cell receptor beta chains from one sample sequenced in a study of shared clonotypes between healthy human individuals. Here immunoSEQ multiplex PCR was the method, and the copy in TCRdb shows in-frame clones only, minus some. This table has 2.3 million or so clones, 93% appearing once. Sequenced sample: naive CD4+ T cells from PBMCs. As for subset: CD45RA+ positively selected. These receptors were taken from a man in his late teens or twenties in good health. Some clones in this sample may be carry-over from other donors' samples.

The V call is TRBV19, the J call TRBJ1-5, with D tentatively TRBD1 (6 bases). The germline V gene encodes CDR1 LNHDA and CDR2 SQIVND (reference sequence). The CDR3 sequence is 16 residues long. Trimming stripped 5 bases from V and 3 bases from J, with 17 bases between. In DNA form, the CDR3 reads TGTGCCAGTAGTTTACTTGACAGGCCGCTCAATCAGCCCCAGCATTTT. Translation gives CASSLLDRPLNQPQHF.

This clone occurred once. The chain recombines TRBV7-3 with TRBJ2-3, with 10 bases fitting TRBD2. This CDR3 comprises 15 residues. CDR1 is SGHTA, CDR2 FQGTGA, per germline. The ends lost 4 bases at V and 6 bases at J; junction bases unmatched: 7. The CDR3 DNA reads as TGTGCCAGCAGCTCCACTAGCGGGACCCGGGATACGCAGTATTTT. Its translation: CASSSTSGTRDTQYF. Complete variable domain (other parts from reference TRBV7-3 and TRBJ2-3): GAGVSQTPSNKVTEKGKYVELRCDPISGHTALYWYRQSLGQGPEFLIYFQGTGAADDSGLPNDRFFAVRPEGSVSTLKIQRTERGDSAVYLCASSSTSGTRDTQYFGPGTRLTVL.

The V gene is TRBV9, the J gene TRBJ2-2, with D perhaps being TRBD1 or TRBD2 (5 bases each). The V and J ends lost 3 bases and 5 bases respectively, with 11 bases between them. The CDR3 is made up of 14 amino acids. Per germline, CDR1 SGDLS and CDR2 YYNGEE. CDR3 DNA sequence: TGTGCCAGCAGCGGGCTAGCAGGGACCGGGGAGCTGTTTTTT. Protein product: CASSGLAGTGELFF.

This clone has a single count. The CDR3, as DNA: TGTGCCAGCGGAAACGAAGAGACCCAGTACTTC. Translation gives CASGNEETQYF. V is TRBV28 and J is TRBJ2-5; D call uncertain. The germline V and J ends were trimmed by 8 bases and 3 bases, with 7 bases remaining between them. The CDR3 is made up of 11 amino acids. Germline V gene data show CDR1 as MDHEN and CDR2 as SYDVKM.

The chain is built from TRBV28 and TRBJ2-7, with 14 bases lining up with TRBD2. The trim removed 6 bases at V and 3 bases at J, leaving 7 bases unmatched. This CDR3 is built from 16 residues. CDR1 is MDHEN, CDR2 SYDVKM, per germline. The CDR3, as DNA: TGTGCCAGCAGCCCCGGGACTAGCGGGAGAAGCTACGAGCAGTACTTC. This translates into CASSPGTSGRSYEQYF.

Regarding this clone: The same CDR3 can be traced to other DNA sequences in this sample. The chain carries TRBV5-1 and TRBJ2-7; D not resolved. In germline, CDR1 is SGHRS, CDR2 YFSETQ. V was pared by 2 bases and J by 0 bases, with 9 bases between. The CDR3 is 14 residues long. This CDR3 reads CASSLDPDSYEQYF. The CDR3 region has the DNA TGCGCCAGCAGCTTAGACCCCGACTCCTACGAGCAGTACTTC.

Worth noting for this clone: The sample holds other DNA sequences that translate to the same CDR3. The V gene is TRBV7-3, the J gene TRBJ2-5; D might be TRBD1 (5 bases). The V gene lost 2 bases and the J gene lost 2 bases, with 9 bases spanning the gap. There are 14 residues in the CDR3. From germline, CDR1 is SGHTA and CDR2 FQGTGA. The CDR3 DNA is TGTGCCAGCAGCTTAGGCAGGGCACAAGAGACCCAGTACTTC. Translated, it gives CASSLGRAQETQYF.

The chain is built from TRBV9 and TRBJ1-2; tentative D call: TRBD1 (6 bases). Germline lookup yields CDR1 SGDLS and CDR2 YYNGEE. Between the trimmed V and J ends, which lost 3 bases and 10 bases, there was a span of 22 bases. The CDR3 runs 15 residues. CDR3 amino acids: CASSASGGRVRTYTF. The DNA for the CDR3 is TGTGCCAGCAGCGCTAGTGGGGGGCGCGTAAGGACCTACACCTTC.

The J gene is TRBJ1-3, the V gene TRBV28, with D unresolved. V was pared by 2 bases and J by 6 bases, with 8 bases between. The germline CDR1 and CDR2 sequences are MDHEN and SYDVKM. This CDR3 contains 13 residues. CDR3 residues: CASSLEMLNTIYF. CDR3 sequence (DNA): TGTGCCAGCAGTTTAGAAATGTTAAACACCATATATTTT.

This clone was counted once. J is TRBJ2-1 and V is TRBV7-2, with a possible D match to TRBD2 (6 bases). Looked up from germline, CDR1 is SGHTA and CDR2 is FQGNSA. CDR3 length equals 15 residues. With 6 bases removed from V and 0 bases from J, the gap between germline ends came to 12 bases. The CDR3 region is CASRLTRSSYNEQFF. As DNA, the CDR3 is TGTGCCAGCAGGTTGACTAGGAGCTCCTACAATGAGCAGTTCTTC.

V is TRBV6-1 and J is TRBJ2-5; 11 positions agree with TRBD2. The length of the CDR3 is 15 residues. J gave up 5 bases and V 9 bases, and 11 bases lay outside the gene matches. Germline CDR1 MNHNS, CDR2 SASEGT. The CDR3: CASSLLAGDGETQYF. In nucleotides, the CDR3 is TGTGCCAGTTCTTTACTAGCGGGAGATGGGGAGACCCAGTACTTC.

V and J are TRBV4-2 and TRBJ2-7, with TRBD1 identical over 7 bases. The CDR3 runs 15 residues. J gave up 2 bases and V 4 bases, and 8 bases lay outside the gene matches. The V gene's germline CDR1 is LGHNA and CDR2 YNFKEQ. In DNA, the CDR3 is TGTGCCAGCAGCCGCAGAGGGGGCTCCACCTACGAGCAGTACTTC. Residues: CASSRRGGSTYEQYF.

The chain joins TRBV19 to TRBJ1-2; D gene unclear. This CDR3 spans 12 amino acids. The V gene lost 8 bases and the J gene lost 7 bases, with 14 bases spanning the gap. CDR1 LNHDA and CDR2 SQIVND come from the germline V gene (reference sequence). The CDR3 bases are TGTGCCAGTTTATCCCGTTTAGGTGGCTACACCTTC. It yields the protein CASLSRLGGYTF.

The chain joins TRBV20-1 to TRBJ2-3; D ambiguous. This CDR3 contains 11 residues. Looked up from germline, CDR1 is DFQATT and CDR2 is SNEGSKA (reference sequence). Trimming stripped 6 bases from V and 6 bases from J, with 10 bases between. The CDR3 sequence is CSAWQRDTQYF. The DNA for the CDR3 is TGCAGTGCCTGGCAGAGGGATACGCAGTATTTT.

The J gene is TRBJ1-4, the V gene TRBV4-3; TRBD1 is a possible D gene (5 bases). The germline CDR1 and CDR2 sequences are LGHNA and YSLEER. There are 16 residues in the CDR3. Trimming shortened V by 1 base and J by 0 bases, and 9 bases separated the two germline ends. This CDR3 reads CASSQVYRSTNEKLFF. CDR3 coding DNA: TGCGCCAGCAGCCAAGTTTACAGGTCAACTAATGAAAAACTGTTTTTT.

This sequence joins TRBV4-1 and TRBJ2-7; D possibly matches TRBD1 or TRBD2 (5 bases each). This CDR3 has 14 residues. V was clipped by 3 bases and J by 3 bases, with 12 bases between them. Germline CDR1 reads MGHRA; CDR2 reads YSYEKL. The CDR3: CASSHRDPSYEQYF. The CDR3 nucleotides read TGCGCCAGCAGCCACAGGGACCCCAGCTACGAGCAGTACTTC.

Details on this clone: Other DNA sequences within the sample encode an identical CDR3. CDR3 DNA: TGTGCCAGCAGTTTAGGGACAGGGGGGACTGAAGCTTTCTTT. Its protein is CASSLGTGGTEAFF. This chain links TRBV28 with TRBJ1-1; 11 nucleotides match TRBD1. Looked up from germline, CDR1 is MDHEN and CDR2 is SYDVKM. Trimming at V came to 2 bases and at J to 5 bases, leaving 1 base not matched to a gene. The CDR3 runs to 14 residues.

The J gene is TRBJ2-1, the V gene TRBV6-1; 11 nucleotides line up with TRBD2. The germline V gene encodes CDR1 MNHNS and CDR2 SASEGT. Trimming removed 5 bases from V and 5 bases from J; junction bases left unmatched: 5. The CDR3 spans 15 residues. CDR3 nucleotides: TGTGCCAGCAGTCCCGGGACTAGCGGCGACAATGAGCAGTTCTTC. Its translation: CASSPGTSGDNEQFF.

This clone occurred once. The V gene is TRBV9, the J gene TRBJ2-1, with 12 bases that match TRBD2. Germline lookup yields CDR1 SGDLS and CDR2 YYNGEE. The CDR3 is 16 amino acids. Trimming at V came to 4 bases and at J to 6 bases, leaving 8 bases not matched to a gene. The chain's CDR3 is CASSLPASGRVNEQFF. CDR3 nucleotide sequence: TGTGCCAGCAGCCTCCCGGCTAGCGGGAGGGTCAATGAGCAGTTCTTC.

This chain links TRBV4-3 with TRBJ2-7; a weak D match, TRBD1 (7 bases). CDR3 size: 15 residues. V was pared by 1 base and J by 6 bases, with 16 bases between. The V gene's germline CDR1 is LGHNA and CDR2 YSLEER. The CDR3 DNA is TGCGCCAGCAGCCAAGGTAGCGGACCAGGGGGCGAGCAGTACTTC. Residues: CASSQGSGPGGEQYF.

The rearrangement links TRBV27 to TRBJ2-1; 10 bases line up with TRBD2. V lost 4 bases to trimming and J lost 4 bases; unmatched junction nucleotides: 25. Germline V gives CDR1 MNHEY, CDR2 SMNVEV (reference sequence). The CDR3 length is 22 residues. Written as DNA, the CDR3 is TGTGCCAGCAGTTCCGAGTCCTTAGACAGTAAGCTCACTAGCGGGAATTACAATGAGCAGTTCTTC. It yields the protein CASSSESLDSKLTSGNYNEQFF.

The rearrangement joins TRBV6-5 to TRBJ2-1; TRBD2 matches at 7 bases. The CDR3 is 14 residues long. Unmatched junction bases numbered 10, after V lost 8 bases and J lost 6 bases. Germline V lookup: CDR1 MNHEY, CDR2 SVGAGI. The CDR3 region is CASGGWEGTNEQFF. For the CDR3, the DNA is TGTGCCAGCGGCGGTTGGGAGGGGACCAATGAGCAGTTCTTC.

Concerning this clone: This same CDR3 is encoded by further DNA sequences in the sample. The rearrangement joins TRBV5-1 to TRBJ2-1; 11 bases agree with TRBD2. The CDR3 has 15 residues. Germline CDR1 SGHRS, CDR2 YFSETQ. V lost 3 bases, J lost 1 base, and 0 bases stayed unmatched. CDR3 in amino acids: CASSSSGRSYNEQFF. The CDR3 DNA reads TGCGCCAGCAGCTCTAGCGGGAGGTCCTACAATGAGCAGTTCTTC. Full variable domain (missing parts from reference TRBV5-1 and TRBJ2-1): KAGVTQTPRYLIKTRGQQVTLSCSPISGHRSVSWYQQTPGQGLQFLFEYFSETQRNKGNFPGRFSGRQFSNSRSEMNVSTLELGDSALYLCASSSSGRSYNEQFFGPGTRLTVL.

This chain joins TRBV30 and TRBJ1-2, with TRBD1 matching 8 bases. Trimming at V came to 0 bases and at J to 6 bases, leaving 3 bases not matched to a gene. The CDR3 spans 13 residues. Germline V CDR1 and CDR2: GTSNPN, SVGIG (reference sequence). The CDR3 DNA follows: TGTGCCTGGAGTGTCCCAGGGGGCCATGGCTACACCTTC. Translated, it gives CAWSVPGGHGYTF.

J is TRBJ2-7 and V is TRBV10-3; TRBD2 aligns across 7 bases. With V trimmed by 4 bases and J by 2 bases, 8 bases remained unmatched. The CDR3 is made up of 15 amino acids. Per germline, CDR1 ENHRY and CDR2 SYGVKD. CDR3 nucleotides: TGTGCCATCAGTGGTGTGTTAGCGGGCGCCTACGAGCAGTACTTC. It codes for CAISGVLAGAYEQYF.

V gene TRBV9 combines with J gene TRBJ2-2; no reliable D call. Germline-derived CDR1 and CDR2 are SGDLS and YYNGEE. The ends were cut back, 3 bases at V and 0 bases at J, with 3 bases in the middle. This CDR3 has 13 amino acids. The CDR3, as DNA: TGTGCCAGCAGCGCCGCGAACACCGGGGAGCTGTTTTTT. The encoded protein is CASSAANTGELFF.

This clone appeared once. The genes are TRBV5-1 and TRBJ2-2, with 9 bases identical to TRBD2. V lost 7 bases to trimming and J lost 9 bases; unmatched junction nucleotides: 7. The length of the CDR3 is 13 residues. The germline gives CDR1 SGHRS, CDR2 YFSETQ. The CDR3 protein is CASRSGSPWELFF. The DNA for the CDR3 is TGCGCCAGCCGTAGCGGGAGTCCCTGGGAGCTGTTTTTT.